This T cell receptor (beta chain) was captured by sequencing in a study of cytomegalovirus exposure and HLA in healthy donors. PCR used 60 Vbeta primers and 13 Jbeta primers. Assay: immunoSEQ multiplex PCR; the TCRdb copy retains only in-frame clones and omits some. The table shows 100,000 or so clones, with 65% to 90% occurring only once. There are 15 residues in the CDR3. Germline values: CDR1 MNHNS, CDR2 SASEGT. V lost 7 bases, J lost 8 bases, and 13 bases stayed unmatched. The J gene is TRBJ1-4, the V gene TRBV6-1; TRBD1 agrees at 7 bases. The source of this sequence is a man aged 25-40 years in good health and CMV-seropositive. The specimen was PBMCs. In DNA, the CDR3 is TGTGCCAGCACCGGCGCAGGGGGGCTTCGGGAAAAACTGTTTTTT. Translating gives CASTGAGGLREKLFF.